The 30 T cell receptor beta chains below come from one sample, sequenced in a study of T cell clonotyping in hematopoietic cell transplantation. Generated by immunoSEQ multiplex PCR, the TCRdb table keeps only in-frame clones and is missing some. The data contain about 36,000 clones, over 75% of them singletons. Sequenced material: peripheral blood mononuclear cells. The receptors originated from a woman aged 35 to 49 in good health. Some clones in this sample may be carry-over from other donors' samples.

This clone showed up just a few times. The CDR3 reads CASSWDDNQPQHF. CDR3 DNA: TGTGCCAGCAGCTGGGACGACAATCAGCCCCAGCATTTT. V usage is TRBV6-6 and J usage is TRBJ1-5; D possibly corresponds to TRBD1 (5 bases). The CDR3 has 13 amino acids. Germline CDR1 MNHNY, CDR2 SVGAGI (reference sequence). Trimming stripped 6 bases from V and 3 bases from J, with 9 bases between.

The chain carries TRBV14 and TRBJ2-6, with D unclear. The CDR3 contains 16 residues. Germline V CDR1 and CDR2: SGHDN, FVKESK. The V end was cut by 2 bases, the J end by 0 bases, with 8 bases between. CDR3 residues: CASSQRAYSGANVLTF. For the CDR3, the DNA is TGTGCCAGCAGCCAACGGGCCTACTCTGGGGCCAACGTCCTGACTTTC.

This rearrangement joins TRBV27 to TRBJ2-1; possibly TRBD1 or TRBD2 for D (5 bases each). Trimming stripped 5 bases from V and 12 bases from J, with 17 bases between. The germline V gene has CDR1 MNHEY and CDR2 SMNVEV (reference sequence). The CDR3 covers 13 residues. In nucleotides, the CDR3 is TGTGCCAGCAGTCGTTGGGACGTCGAGGGGCAGTTCTTC. Translation: CASSRWDVEGQFF.

V gene TRBV11-1 combines with J gene TRBJ1-2; no clear D. This CDR3 is 14 amino acids long. The V gene lost 5 bases and the J gene lost 5 bases, with 15 bases spanning the gap. Germline-derived CDR1 and CDR2 are SGHAT and FQDESV (reference sequence). CDR3 DNA: TGTGCCAGCAGCCAGCACAGCCTAGGGTATGGCTACACCTTC. Protein: CASSQHSLGYGYTF. The complete variable domain, with remaining parts taken from reference TRBV11-1 and TRBJ1-2, reads EAEVAQSPRYKITEKSQAVAFWCDPISGHATLYWYRQILGQGPELLVQFQDESVVDDSQLPKDRFSAERLKGVDSTLKIQPAELGDSAMYLCASSQHSLGYGYTFGSGTRLTVV.

J is TRBJ2-1 and V is TRBV18; perhaps TRBD2 as D (6 bases). Trimming left V 6 bases short and J 9 bases short, with 15 bases between. The germline CDR1 and CDR2 sequences are KGHSH and LQKENI. There are 13 residues in the CDR3. The CDR3, as DNA: TGTGCCAGCTCGGGTGTCGGAGGGGCTGAGCAGTTCTTC. Protein product: CASSGVGGAEQFF.

This clone was found once. V gene TRBV27 combines with J gene TRBJ2-7; 8 bases are shared with TRBD2. CDR1 MNHEY and CDR2 SMNVEV come from the germline V gene (reference sequence). This CDR3 contains 18 residues. V shed 5 bases, J shed 4 bases, and the junction held 19 bases outside the gene matches. The CDR3 DNA reads as TGTGCCAGCAGTCGAGCGGGGGCCGCGGACTTCTCGGTATACGAGCAGTACTTC. It yields the protein CASSRAGAADFSVYEQYF.

The genes are TRBV7-2 and TRBJ2-5; 9 bases match TRBD1. Germline CDR1 reads SGHTA; CDR2 reads FQGNSA. With 5 bases clipped from V and 5 bases from J, the junction kept 9 bases outside the gene matches. The CDR3 loop spans 15 amino acids. As DNA, the CDR3 is TGTGCCAGCAGCCTAAGAGGACAGGGGAGGGAGACCCAGTACTTC. This translates into CASSLRGQGRETQYF.

The chain couples TRBV10-1 to TRBJ2-7; D ambiguous. The CDR3 length is 14 residues. The ends were cut back, 3 bases at V and 0 bases at J, with 9 bases in the middle. Germline CDR1 WNHNN, CDR2 SYGVQD (reference sequence). CDR3 sequence: CASSEGTSSYEQYF. The CDR3 bases are TGCGCCAGCAGTGAAGGTACGAGCTCCTACGAGCAGTACTTC.

The chain uses TRBV7-2 and TRBJ2-1; D gene uncertain. The CDR3 sequence is 14 residues long. Trimming removed 3 bases at V and 4 bases at J, with 10 bases between. CDR1 and CDR2 from the germline V gene are SGHTA and FQGNSA. CDR3 nucleotide sequence: TGTGCCAGCAGCTTCCAACGGCGGTACAATGAGCAGTTCTTC. Translation gives CASSFQRRYNEQFF.

This chain connects TRBV5-4 to TRBJ2-5, with 15 bases identical to TRBD2. V shed 4 bases and J 4 bases; nucleotides not matched to a gene: 5. The length of the CDR3 is 16 residues. The germline V gene encodes CDR1 SGHNT and CDR2 YYREEE (reference sequence). The CDR3 spells CASSPGLAGGGETQYF. Here the CDR3 DNA reads TGTGCCAGCAGCCCGGGACTAGCGGGAGGAGGAGAGACCCAGTACTTC.

The chain couples TRBV7-8 to TRBJ2-1, with D possibly being TRBD2 (6 bases). The CDR3 contains 14 residues. V was shortened by 5 bases and J by 5 bases, with 13 bases between the two germline ends. The V gene's germline CDR1 is SGHVS and CDR2 FQNEAQ. In DNA, the CDR3 is TGTGCCAGCAGCCACCGACTAGATGACAATGAGCAGTTCTTC. The encoded protein is CASSHRLDDNEQFF.

The chain has TRBV5-6 and TRBJ1-1; D call uncertain. The CDR3 runs 14 residues. Trimming stripped 4 bases from V and 0 bases from J, with 10 bases between. Per the germline V gene, CDR1 is SGHDT and CDR2 is YYEEEE. In DNA, the CDR3 is TGTGCCAGCAGCCTAGGATCCTTGAACACTGAAGCTTTCTTT. This sequence encodes CASSLGSLNTEAFF.

This clone has only a few counts. V gene TRBV4-2 combines with J gene TRBJ2-7; D uncertain. The ends were cut back, 0 bases at V and 5 bases at J, with 5 bases in the middle. CDR3 length: 12 residues. Germline V lookup: CDR1 LGHNA, CDR2 YNFKEQ. CDR3 nucleotide sequence: TGTGCCAGCAGCCAAGAAACAGACGAGCAGTACTTC. This translates into CASSQETDEQYF.

The chain employs TRBV2 and TRBJ2-1; 15 bases map to TRBD2. The CDR3 consists of 15 residues. Germline V gene sequence: CDR1 SNHLY, CDR2 FYNNEI. V lost 7 bases to trimming and J lost 5 bases; unmatched junction nucleotides: 3. The DNA of the CDR3 is TGTGCCAGCAACGGACTAGCGGGGGGGAACAATGAGCAGTTCTTC. Its translation: CASNGLAGGNNEQFF.

The rearrangement uses TRBV2 and TRBJ1-5; D ambiguous. Germline loops: CDR1 SNHLY, CDR2 FYNNEI. V gave up 2 bases and J gave up 0 bases, with 14 bases separating them. This CDR3 is built from 17 residues. The DNA of the CDR3 is TGTGCCAGCAGTGAAAAGAAGGGCAGTTATAGCAATCAGCCCCAGCATTTT. This codes for CASSEKKGSYSNQPQHF.

V is TRBV19 and J is TRBJ1-2; unclear D gene. V lost 5 bases, J lost 0 bases, and 7 bases lay in between. The V gene's germline CDR1 is LNHDA and CDR2 SQIVND (reference sequence). The CDR3 has 13 amino acids. The CDR3 loop is CASSLGSNYGYTF. CDR3 nucleotides: TGTGCCAGTAGTCTGGGTTCTAACTATGGCTACACCTTC.

This clone has just a few counts. In DNA, the CDR3 is TGCAGCGTTGAAGGATTTACCTCTGGAGACTACGAGCAGTACTTC. The encoded protein is CSVEGFTSGDYEQYF. The V call is TRBV29-1, the J call TRBJ2-7, with no clear D. The CDR3 has 15 amino acids. Looked up from germline, CDR1 is SQVTM and CDR2 is ANQGSEA. V was clipped by 1 base and J by 3 bases, with 16 bases between them.

This chain uses TRBV27 with TRBJ2-1; D uncertain. The CDR3 has 12 residues. Germline V CDR1 and CDR2: MNHEY, SMNVEV (reference sequence). Between the trimmed V and J ends, which lost 3 bases and 8 bases, there was a span of 8 bases. The CDR3 DNA reads TGTGCCAGCAGTTTTTTAGGATATGAGCAGTTCTTC. Protein sequence: CASSFLGYEQFF.

V usage is TRBV28 and J usage is TRBJ2-1, with 7 bases aligning to TRBD2. CDR3 length: 16 residues. In germline, CDR1 is MDHEN, CDR2 SYDVKM. V dropped 5 bases and J dropped 5; count of bases not matched to a gene: 12. The CDR3 is CASSPPAGPADNEQFF. CDR3 bases: TGTGCCAGCAGTCCTCCAGCGGGACCGGCGGACAATGAGCAGTTCTTC.

The genes are TRBV28 and TRBJ1-5; D possibly corresponds to TRBD1 (5 bases). This CDR3 region has 15 residues. V shed 2 bases and J shed 1 base, with 9 bases lying between them. Germline loops: CDR1 MDHEN, CDR2 SYDVKM. As DNA, the CDR3 is TGTGCCAGCAGTTTACCAGGGATCAGCAATCAGCCCCAGCATTTT. Protein product: CASSLPGISNQPQHF. Full variable domain (rest looked up from reference TRBV28 and TRBJ1-5): DVKVTQSSRYLVKRTGEKVFLECVQDMDHENMFWYRQDPGLGLRLIYFSYDVKMKEKGDIPEGYSVSREKKERFSLILESASTNQTSMYLCASSLPGISNQPQHFGDGTRLSIL.

The rearrangement joins TRBV6-6 to TRBJ2-2, with D possibly TRBD1 on 7 matching bases. V was trimmed by 10 bases and J by 5 bases, leaving 17 bases between them. The CDR3 is 14 residues long. In germline, CDR1 is MNHNY, CDR2 SVGAGI (reference sequence). CDR3 sequence reads: CATVPEGATGELFF. As DNA, the CDR3 is TGTGCCACCGTTCCGGAGGGGGCTACCGGGGAGCTGTTTTTT.

The V and J genes are TRBV7-9 and TRBJ1-1; 10 nucleotides agree with TRBD1. J was trimmed by 3 bases and V by 5 bases; bases with no gene match: 6. CDR3 length equals 15 residues. From germline, CDR1 is SEHNR and CDR2 FQNEAQ (reference sequence). CDR3 residues: CASSPGQGGDTEAFF. CDR3 in DNA: TGTGCCAGCAGCCCTGGACAGGGGGGAGACACTGAAGCTTTCTTT.

This chain joins TRBV5-1 and TRBJ2-3; 9 nucleotides align to TRBD2. There are 15 residues in the CDR3. Germline assignment: CDR1 SGHRS and CDR2 YFSETQ. J gave up 2 bases and V 3 bases, and 4 bases lay outside the gene matches. The chain's CDR3 is CASSYSGSPTDTQYF. DNA for the CDR3: TGCGCCAGCAGCTATAGCGGGAGTCCCACAGATACGCAGTATTTT.

This rearrangement joins TRBV4-1 to TRBJ1-1; TRBD1 matches at 7 bases. With 0 bases clipped from V and 6 bases from J, the junction kept 7 bases outside the gene matches. This CDR3 is 15 amino acids long. CDR1 and CDR2 (germline): MGHRA, YSYEKL. The DNA of the CDR3 is TGCGCCAGCAGCCAAGATAGGACAGGTCAAGCTGAAGCTTTCTTT. This gives the protein CASSQDRTGQAEAFF.

The chain couples TRBV19 to TRBJ1-4; tentative D call: TRBD1 (6 bases). CDR1 is LNHDA, CDR2 SQIVND, per germline (reference sequence). This CDR3 region has 14 residues. V dropped 6 bases and J dropped 4 bases, with 12 bases sitting between them. CDR3 region: CASSRSDSNEKLFF. CDR3 DNA: TGTGCCAGTAGCCGTTCGGACAGTAATGAAAAACTGTTTTTT.

The table lists this clone with a count of one. The chain is built from TRBV7-8 and TRBJ1-1; the D gene is possibly TRBD1 (5 bases). Trimming took off 0 bases at V and 5 bases at J, with 16 bases between the two ends. The CDR3 spans 16 residues. Germline V lookup: CDR1 SGHVS, CDR2 FQNEAQ. The CDR3 DNA is TGTGCCAGCAGCTTAGCGTCAGAAAGGGGAACAACTGAAGCTTTCTTT. Protein sequence: CASSLASERGTTEAFF.

The rearrangement links TRBV4-1 to TRBJ1-4; the D gene is possibly TRBD1 (5 bases). Between the trimmed V and J ends, which lost 3 bases and 7 bases, there was a span of 21 bases. The germline gives CDR1 MGHRA, CDR2 YSYEKL. The CDR3 length is 17 residues. The CDR3 DNA reads as TGCGCCAGCAGCCAGACAACTCTGGCGGGGGTTGCTGAAAAACTGTTTTTT. Translated, it gives CASSQTTLAGVAEKLFF.

This chain joins TRBV5-8 and TRBJ2-2, with D hard to call. The CDR3 length is 13 residues. The germline V and J ends were trimmed by 3 bases and 5 bases, with 8 bases remaining between them. Germline lookup yields CDR1 SGHTS and CDR2 YDEGEE. In DNA, the CDR3 is TGTGCCAGCAGCTACGACTGGACCGGGGAGCTGTTTTTT. Protein sequence: CASSYDWTGELFF.

The chain joins TRBV4-2 to TRBJ1-2; D perhaps matches TRBD1 (5 bases). V was clipped by 0 bases and J by 6 bases, with 11 bases between them. CDR3 length: 14 amino acids. Germline CDR1 reads LGHNA; CDR2 reads YNFKEQ. DNA for the CDR3: TGTGCCAGCAGCCAAGATAGGGGAGGAGATGGCTACACCTTC. This codes for CASSQDRGGDGYTF.

The CDR3 coding sequence is TGCGCCAGCAGCGAGGGGTTTGGGAATGAGCAGTTCTTC. This codes for CASSEGFGNEQFF. The chain carries TRBV5-1 and TRBJ2-1; the D call may be TRBD1 or TRBD2 (5 bases each). The V end was cut by 4 bases, the J end by 7 bases, with 12 bases between. In germline, CDR1 is SGHRS, CDR2 YFSETQ. The CDR3 is 13 amino acids.